The rows below give T cell receptor beta chains drawn from one sample of a study of blood T cell repertoires in COVID-19. Sequencing used immunoSEQ multiplex PCR; TCRdb keeps in-frame clones, though not all of them. In the table there are approximately 280,000 clones, about 89% of which are singletons. Specimen: peripheral blood. All receptors come from a woman aged 60-75 years with acute or convalescent COVID-19. The CDR3 runs from the conserved cysteine through the conserved F or W. D genes are given only for firm matches. Only part of the rows carry a size: once, few, many, or a class if the clone is expanded.

abundance,d_gene,j_gene,v_gene,CDR3nt,CDR3aa
few,TRBD1,TRBJ2-7,TRBV19,TGTGCCAGTAGTATGGGGGACAGATCCTACGAGCAGTACTTC,CASSMGDRSYEQYF
NA,TRBD2,TRBJ2-7,TRBV27,TGTGCCAGCAGTTCCCCGGGGACTAGCGGGGTCTACGAGCAGTACTTC,CASSSPGTSGVYEQYF
NA,NA,TRBJ2-5,TRBV5-4,TGTGCCAGCAGCTTGAAGCAGGGGGGCACATTCCAAGAGACCCAGTACTTC,CASSLKQGGTFQETQYF
NA,NA,TRBJ1-4,TRBV2,TGTGCCAGCAGTGGATTGGGGCGGAAACTGTTTTTT,CASSGLGRKLFF
NA,TRBD1,TRBJ1-1,TRBV6-5,TGTGCCAGCAGGGACAGGGGAATCACTGAAGCTTTCTTT,CASRDRGITEAFF
NA,NA,TRBJ1-4,TRBV19,TGTGCCAGTAGTGGGACTTCAACTAATGAAAAACTGTTTTTT,CASSGTSTNEKLFF
NA,TRBD2,TRBJ2-1,TRBV28,TGTGCCAGCAGTCCCCTAGCGGGAGTGAATGAGCAGTTCTTC,CASSPLAGVNEQFF
few,NA,TRBJ1-5,TRBV7-2,TGTGCCAGCAGCCCAATCGGTGGCGGCAGCAATCAGCCCCAGCATTTT,CASSPIGGGSNQPQHF
NA,NA,TRBJ1-5,TRBV6-5,TGTGCCAGCAGAACATCTAGCAATCAGCCCCAGCATTTT,CASRTSSNQPQHF
NA,NA,TRBJ1-2,TRBV18,TGTGCCAGCTCACCGAAGCTACAGAACTATGGCTACACCTTC,CASSPKLQNYGYTF
NA,NA,TRBJ2-7,TRBV2,TGTGCCAGCAGTGCGGTCCTCTCCTACGAGCAGTACTTC,CASSAVLSYEQYF
NA,TRBD2,TRBJ2-5,TRBV9,TGTGCCAGCAGCCGGACTAGCGGGAGCTACGAGACCCAGTACTTC,CASSRTSGSYETQYF
NA,TRBD1,TRBJ1-4,TRBV4-3,TGCGCCAGCAGCCACTACAGGGGGGCAACTAATGAAAAACTGTTTTTT,CASSHYRGATNEKLFF
NA,TRBD1,TRBJ2-1,TRBV7-9,TGTGCCAGCAGCTTCGCCGACAGGGGGCTGGGAAATGAGCAGTTCTTC,CASSFADRGLGNEQFF
NA,NA,TRBJ1-5,TRBV28,TGTGCCAGCAGTATACGACAGTTTTATAGCAATCAGCCCCAGCATTTT,CASSIRQFYSNQPQHF
NA,TRBD1,TRBJ2-7,TRBV5-6,TGTGCCAGCAGTCCAACGGACAGGTTTAATCCTTACGAGCAGTACTTC,CASSPTDRFNPYEQYF
NA,TRBD1,TRBJ1-6,TRBV9,TGTGCCAGCAGCGCGACAGGGACGAGATCACCCCTCCACTTT,CASSATGTRSPLHF
once,TRBD1,TRBJ2-3,TRBV10-2,TGCGCCAGCGGGACAGGCCCCCGGTATTTT,CASGTGPRYF
NA,NA,TRBJ1-4,TRBV29-1,TGCAGCGTGGGGGACACAAGAAATGAAAAACTGTTTTTT,CSVGDTRNEKLFF
NA,TRBD1,TRBJ2-7,TRBV7-6,TGTGCCAGCAGCTTCAATCTCCGGGACAGGGGAAGCGAGCAGTACTTC,CASSFNLRDRGSEQYF
few,NA,TRBJ1-2,TRBV7-9,TGTGCCAGCAGCTCAAATTCCGGCGGCTATGGCTACACCTTC,CASSSNSGGYGYTF
NA,NA,TRBJ2-7,TRBV7-2,TGTGCCAGCAGCCCAGTGGCCCCCCGGGCAGGGGCATCCTACGAGCAGTACTTC,CASSPVAPRAGASYEQYF
NA,NA,TRBJ1-2,TRBV28,TGTGCCAGCAGTCGTGGGACAAAGTATGGCTACACCTTC,CASSRGTKYGYTF
NA,NA,TRBJ1-2,TRBV18,TGTGCCAGCTCACCAGGTCCAGATGGCTACACCTTC,CASSPGPDGYTF
NA,TRBD2,TRBJ2-5,TRBV4-2,TGTGCCAGCAGCCAAGAGCTAGCGGGGGGACCTGAATCAGAGACCCAGTACTTC,CASSQELAGGPESETQYF
NA,NA,TRBJ1-1,TRBV29-1,TGCAGCGTTCGACAGGCGCGTATGAACACTGAAGCTTTCTTT,CSVRQARMNTEAFF
NA,NA,TRBJ1-5,TRBV3-1/TRBV3-2,TGTGCCAGCAGCCAAGATAAGCTCAGCAATCAGCCCCAGCATTTT,CASSQDKLSNQPQHF
NA,TRBD1,TRBJ2-2,TRBV7-2,TGTGCCAGCAGCTTAGTGGGGACAGGGTGGAACACCGGGGAGCTGTTTTTT,CASSLVGTGWNTGELFF
once,NA,TRBJ1-1,TRBV13,TGTGCCAGCAAAACCGCAGTGGAGGTCACTGAAGCTTTCTTT,CASKTAVEVTEAFF
NA,NA,TRBJ1-5,TRBV5-6,TGTGCCAGCAGCTTGGATGAAGCGGGGAGGAGACCCCAGCATTTT,CASSLDEAGRRPQHF
NA,TRBD2,TRBJ2-2,TRBV6-1,TGTGCCAGCAGTGAGTTCTGGTTCGGGGGGGCCAACACCGGGGAGCTGTTTTTT,CASSEFWFGGANTGELFF
NA,NA,TRBJ2-2,TRBV6-2/TRBV6-3,TGTGCCAGCAGTCAGGACTACGGGGAGCTGTTTTTT,CASSQDYGELFF
NA,TRBD1,TRBJ1-2,TRBV6-5,TGTGCCAGCAGTTACGACAACAGGGGGCGCTATGGCTACACCTTC,CASSYDNRGRYGYTF
NA,TRBD2,TRBJ2-3,TRBV27,TGTGCCAGCACTGGACTAGCGGGAGGGAGCACAGATACGCAGTATTTT,CASTGLAGGSTDTQYF
NA,TRBD2,TRBJ2-7,TRBV5-4,TGTGCCAGCAGCTTGGGTTCTCCTAGCGGAGCCTACGAGCAGTACTTC,CASSLGSPSGAYEQYF
NA,TRBD1,TRBJ1-5,TRBV10-1,TGCCCCCCTCCGGGACAGGGGATATTCCAGCCCCAGCATTTT,CPPPGQGIFQPQHF
NA,NA,TRBJ2-3,TRBV7-8,TGTGCCAGCAGCTTAGTTACTGGCGGTACGCAGTATTTT,CASSLVTGGTQYF
NA,TRBD1,TRBJ1-5,TRBV18,TGTGCCAGCTCACCCAACGGGACAGGGGATCAGCCCCAGCATTTT,CASSPNGTGDQPQHF
NA,TRBD2,TRBJ2-3,TRBV10-3,TGTGCCACGGGTTTAACTAGCGGGGGGGTCACAGATACGCAGTATTTT,CATGLTSGGVTDTQYF